Listed here are 8 T cell receptor beta chains from one sample, sequenced in a study of CD8+CD57+ T cells in acquired aplastic anemia. Researchers used genomic DNA as the template to profile TCR beta VDJ and CDR3. MiXCR, run by TCRdb on the reads, gives a single entry per CDR3 protein. The profile shows approximately 250,000 distinct CDR3 sequences, approximately 79% of them singletons. The patients chosen for sequencing had shown expansion of CD8+CD57+ cells (detected by flow cytometry). Specimen: sorted CD4+, CD8+, or CD8+CD57+ T cells (not recorded which) from PBMCs. These receptors all stem from a human donor with aplastic anemia.

For this clonotype: Since the CDR3 does not end with the conserved phenylalanine or tryptophan, this likely comes from a read error. Because the CDR3's place on the DNA is in doubt, the DNA is left out and the CDR3 is given as listed by TCRdb. The chain recombines TRBV7-3 with TRBJ2-5; whether TRBD1, the table's D call, matches the DNA was not checked. The CDR3 numbers 12 amino acids, ends counted. Germline V gene lookup returns CDR1 SGHTA and CDR2 FQGTGA. Here the CDR3 reads CASSRDANALEH.

This clonotype was picked up a small number of times. The V gene is TRBV5-4, the J gene TRBJ1-1; unclear D gene. The CDR3 covers 15 residues. Per germline, CDR1 SGHNT and CDR2 YYREEE (reference sequence). Trimming left V 2 bases short and J 5 bases short, with 16 bases between. The CDR3 spells CASSFTSGVGTEAFF. In DNA form, the CDR3 reads TGTGCCAGCAGCTTTACTAGCGGGGTAGGGACTGAAGCTTTCTTT.

Notes on this clonotype: Because it lacks the conserved phenylalanine or tryptophan at the end, this CDR3 is likely a read error. Because the CDR3's place on the DNA is in doubt, the DNA is left out and the CDR3 is given as listed by TCRdb. The chain employs TRBV2 and TRBJ1-5; TRBD1, the table's D call, lacks a check against the DNA. The CDR3 has 15 residues if both end residues are counted. Germline V gives CDR1 SNHLY, CDR2 FYNNEI. CDR3 in amino acids: CASGVGGSKKQYQRP.

Concerning this clonotype itself: At one boundary the junction diverges from the germline segment, which might be a read error. The V call is TRBV7-6, the J call TRBJ2-1; possibly TRBD1 or TRBD2 for D (6 bases each). Germline V gene lookup returns CDR1 SGHVS and CDR2 FNYEAQ. This CDR3 spans 15 amino acids. The CDR3 is CASSLPGGGTNAQFF. The CDR3, as DNA: TGTGCCAGCAGCTTACCCGGAGGGGGAACAAATGCGCAGTTCTTC.

This chain joins TRBV2 and TRBJ2-7; 8 bases align to TRBD2. Germline CDR1 reads SNHLY; CDR2 reads FYNNEI. CDR3 length: 14 residues. The CDR3 reads CASSGGGIPYQLFV. The DNA for the CDR3 is TGTGCCAGCAGCGGCGGGGGGATCCCTTACCAGTTGTTCGTC.

CDR3 region: CASSLALEGSYGYLFF. The CDR3 region has the DNA TGTGCCAGCAGCTTAGCGCTGGAGGGGAGCTATGGCTACCTGTTTTTT. This chain links TRBV7-8 with TRBJ2-2, with D possibly being TRBD2 (6 bases). The CDR3 runs 16 residues. V dropped 0 bases and J dropped 14 bases, with 22 bases sitting between them. Looked up from germline, CDR1 is SGHVS and CDR2 is FQNEAQ.

This chain joins TRBV10-3 and TRBJ1-1, with 8 bases aligning to TRBD1. The CDR3 is 14 residues long. The V and J ends lost 7 bases and 3 bases, in that order; junction bases with no gene match: 7. Germline V gives CDR1 ENHRY, CDR2 SYGVKD. In DNA form, the CDR3 reads TGTGCCATCAAAAACGGACAGGGATACACTGAAGCTTTCTTT. It translates to CAIKNGQGYTEAFF.

This clonotype has only one observation. One junction end disagrees with the germline gene, perhaps due to a read error. The chain links TRBV7-3 to TRBJ2-3; the D gene is possibly TRBD2 (6 bases). Germline loops: CDR1 SGHTA, CDR2 FQGTGA. This CDR3 is built from 14 residues. CDR3 coding DNA: TGTGCCAGCAGCTTATCGGGGACTTGGGGAGAGACCCAGTTT. It is translated as CASSLSGTWGETQF.